This T cell receptor (beta chain) emerged from a study of beta chain features in type 1 diabetes. V was trimmed by 2 bases and J by 7 bases, leaving 8 bases between them. CDR1 PRHDT and CDR2 FYEKMQ come from the germline V gene (reference sequence). The CDR3 sequence is 12 residues long. Every bit of the isolated RNA underwent reverse transcription, so sequencing read expressed TCRB transcripts. The method was immunoSEQ multiplex PCR; TCRdb's version includes in-frame clones alone and lacks a portion of them. The sample includes just over 600,000 clones, roughly a sixth of them seen just once. This clone has only a few counts.

The J gene is TRBJ2-5, the V gene TRBV13; D might be TRBD2 (5 bases). The sequence derives from a man younger than 30 in good health. The sequenced material came from naive CD4+ T cells from blood. DNA of the CDR3: TGTGCCAGCAGCTTAACCGGACTGACCCAGTACTTC. This translates into CASSLTGLTQYF.